This T cell receptor (beta chain) was found in a study of blood T cell repertoires in COVID-19. Here immunoSEQ multiplex PCR was the method, and the copy in TCRdb shows in-frame clones only, minus some. This table has some 200,000 clones, approximately 81% appearing once. Trimming removed 6 bases from V and 0 bases from J; junction bases left unmatched: 3. Germline V gene lookup returns CDR1 MDHEN and CDR2 SYDVKM. There are 14 residues in the CDR3. The clonotype originates from a woman in her sixties or seventies with COVID-19, enrolled during active disease. The sample taken for sequencing was peripheral blood. J is TRBJ2-7 and V is TRBV28; 9 nucleotides line up with TRBD2. The CDR3 nucleotides read TGTGCCAGCAGCTTTAGCGGGAGCTCCTACGAGCAGTACTTC. Its protein product is CASSFSGSSYEQYF.